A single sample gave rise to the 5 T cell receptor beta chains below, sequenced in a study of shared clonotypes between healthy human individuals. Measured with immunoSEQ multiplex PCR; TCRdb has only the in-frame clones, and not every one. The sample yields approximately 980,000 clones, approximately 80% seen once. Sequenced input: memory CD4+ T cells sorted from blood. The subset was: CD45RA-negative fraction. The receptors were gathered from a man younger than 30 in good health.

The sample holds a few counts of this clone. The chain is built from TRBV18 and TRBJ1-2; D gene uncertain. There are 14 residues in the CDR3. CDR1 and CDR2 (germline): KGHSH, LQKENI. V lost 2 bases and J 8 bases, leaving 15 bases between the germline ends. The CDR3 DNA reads TGTGCCAGCTCACCATCGCATCAGGTGGGAGGCTACACCTTC. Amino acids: CASSPSHQVGGYTF. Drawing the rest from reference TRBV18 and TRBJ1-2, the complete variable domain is NAGVMQNPRHLVRRRGQEARLRCSPMKGHSHVYWYRQLPEEGLKFMVYLQKENIIDESGMPKERFSAEFPKEGPSILRIQQVVRGDSAAYFCASSPSHQVGGYTFGSGTRLTVV.

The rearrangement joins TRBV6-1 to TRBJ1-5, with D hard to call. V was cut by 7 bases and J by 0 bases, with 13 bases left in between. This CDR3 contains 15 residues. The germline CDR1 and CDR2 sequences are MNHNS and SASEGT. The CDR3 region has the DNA TGTGCCAGCAAGGGAAAAGCCGTTAGCAATCAGCCCCAGCATTTT. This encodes CASKGKAVSNQPQHF.

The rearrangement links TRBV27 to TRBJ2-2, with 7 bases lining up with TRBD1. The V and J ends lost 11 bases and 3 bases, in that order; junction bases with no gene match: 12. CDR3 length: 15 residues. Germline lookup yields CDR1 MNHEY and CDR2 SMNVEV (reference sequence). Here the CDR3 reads CAAGHGTVYTGELFF. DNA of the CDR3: TGTGCCGCGGGTCACGGGACAGTTTACACCGGGGAGCTGTTTTTT.

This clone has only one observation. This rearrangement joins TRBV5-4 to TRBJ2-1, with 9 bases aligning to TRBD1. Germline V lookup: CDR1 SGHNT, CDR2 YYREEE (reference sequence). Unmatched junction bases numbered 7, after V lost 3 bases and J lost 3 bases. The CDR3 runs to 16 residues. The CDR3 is CASSYTGTGIYNEQFF. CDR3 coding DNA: TGTGCCAGCAGCTACACCGGGACAGGGATCTACAATGAGCAGTTCTTC. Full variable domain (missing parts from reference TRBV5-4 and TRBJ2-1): ETGVTQSPTHLIKTRGQQVTLRCSSQSGHNTVSWYQQALGQGPQFIFQYYREEENGRGNFPPRFSGLQFPNYSSELNVNALELDDSALYLCASSYTGTGIYNEQFFGPGTRLTVL.

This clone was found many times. Here the CDR3 DNA reads TGTGCCAGCAGCATCCCGGGACAGGGTATAGGAACTGAAGCTTTCTTT. Translation gives CASSIPGQGIGTEAFF. The chain uses TRBV27 and TRBJ1-1, with 9 bases that match TRBD1. V lost 6 bases to trimming and J lost 5 bases; unmatched junction nucleotides: 13. The CDR3 is 16 residues long. The germline V gene has CDR1 MNHEY and CDR2 SMNVEV (reference sequence).